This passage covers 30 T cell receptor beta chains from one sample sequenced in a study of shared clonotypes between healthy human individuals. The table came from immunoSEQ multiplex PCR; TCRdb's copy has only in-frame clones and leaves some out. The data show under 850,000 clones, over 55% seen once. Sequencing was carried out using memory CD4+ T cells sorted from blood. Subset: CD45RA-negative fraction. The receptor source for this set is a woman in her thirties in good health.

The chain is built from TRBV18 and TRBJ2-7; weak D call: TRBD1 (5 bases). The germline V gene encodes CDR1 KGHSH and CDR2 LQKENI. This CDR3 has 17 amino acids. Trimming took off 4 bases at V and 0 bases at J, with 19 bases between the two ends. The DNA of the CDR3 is TGTGCCAGCTCACTATATTACCCATCGACAGACTCCTACGAGCAGTACTTC. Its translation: CASSLYYPSTDSYEQYF.

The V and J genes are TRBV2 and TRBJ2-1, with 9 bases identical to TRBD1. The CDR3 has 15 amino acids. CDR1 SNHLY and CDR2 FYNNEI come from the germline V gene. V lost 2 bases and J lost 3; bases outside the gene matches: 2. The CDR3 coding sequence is TGTGCCAGCAGTGAATCGGGACAGGGCTACAATGAGCAGTTCTTC. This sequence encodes CASSESGQGYNEQFF.

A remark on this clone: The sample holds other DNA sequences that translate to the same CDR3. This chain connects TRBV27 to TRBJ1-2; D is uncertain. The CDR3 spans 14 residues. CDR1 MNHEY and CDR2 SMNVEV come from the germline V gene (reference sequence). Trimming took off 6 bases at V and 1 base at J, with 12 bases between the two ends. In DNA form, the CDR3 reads TGTGCCAGCAGCTCCGGCGGAAGTAACTATGGCTACACCTTC. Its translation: CASSSGGSNYGYTF.

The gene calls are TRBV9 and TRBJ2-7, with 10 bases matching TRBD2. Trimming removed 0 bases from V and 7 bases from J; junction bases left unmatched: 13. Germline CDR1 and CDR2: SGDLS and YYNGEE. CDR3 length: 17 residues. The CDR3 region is CASSVGLITSGVGEQYF. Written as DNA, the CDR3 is TGTGCCAGCAGCGTAGGGCTCATAACTAGCGGGGTCGGGGAGCAGTACTTC.

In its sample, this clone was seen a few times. The CDR3 protein is CASSYSGGPSEKLFF. The DNA of the CDR3 is TGTGCCAGCAGTTACTCTGGAGGGCCTAGTGAAAAACTGTTTTTT. The chain has TRBV6-6 and TRBJ1-4, with D unresolved. Germline values: CDR1 MNHNY, CDR2 SVGAGI (reference sequence). The ends were cut back, 0 bases at V and 7 bases at J, with 12 bases in the middle. CDR3 length: 15 residues.

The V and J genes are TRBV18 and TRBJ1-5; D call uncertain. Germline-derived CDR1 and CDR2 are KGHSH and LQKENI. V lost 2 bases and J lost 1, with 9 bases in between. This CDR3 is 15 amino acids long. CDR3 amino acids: CASSPTTGSNQPQHF. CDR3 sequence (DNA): TGTGCCAGCTCACCAACTACCGGGAGCAATCAGCCCCAGCATTTT.

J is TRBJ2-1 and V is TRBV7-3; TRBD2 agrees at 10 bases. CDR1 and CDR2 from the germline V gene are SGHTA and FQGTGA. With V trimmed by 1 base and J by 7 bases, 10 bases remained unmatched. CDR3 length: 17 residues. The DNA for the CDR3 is TGTGCCAGCAGCTTAATTCCAGGAGTAGCGGGAGGAAATGAGCAGTTCTTC. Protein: CASSLIPGVAGGNEQFF.

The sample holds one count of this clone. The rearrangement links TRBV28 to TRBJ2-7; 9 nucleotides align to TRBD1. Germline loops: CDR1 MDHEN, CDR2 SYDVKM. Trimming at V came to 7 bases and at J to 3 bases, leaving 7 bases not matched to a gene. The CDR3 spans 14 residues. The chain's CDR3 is CASTFVGQGYEQYF. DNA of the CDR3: TGTGCCAGCACCTTCGTGGGACAGGGCTACGAGCAGTACTTC.

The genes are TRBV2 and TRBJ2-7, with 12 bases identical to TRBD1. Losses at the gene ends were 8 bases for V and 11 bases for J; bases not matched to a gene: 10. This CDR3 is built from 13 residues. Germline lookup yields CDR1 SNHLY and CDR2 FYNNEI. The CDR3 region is CASRRDRGLRKYF. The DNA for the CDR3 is TGTGCCAGCCGCCGGGACAGGGGGCTCAGGAAGTACTTC.

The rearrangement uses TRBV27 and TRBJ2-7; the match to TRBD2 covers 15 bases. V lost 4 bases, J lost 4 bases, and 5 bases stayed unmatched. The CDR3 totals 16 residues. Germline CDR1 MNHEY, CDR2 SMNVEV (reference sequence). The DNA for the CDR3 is TGTGCCAGCAGTTCGGCCGGGACTAGCGGGAGGTACGAGCAGTACTTC. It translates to CASSSAGTSGRYEQYF.

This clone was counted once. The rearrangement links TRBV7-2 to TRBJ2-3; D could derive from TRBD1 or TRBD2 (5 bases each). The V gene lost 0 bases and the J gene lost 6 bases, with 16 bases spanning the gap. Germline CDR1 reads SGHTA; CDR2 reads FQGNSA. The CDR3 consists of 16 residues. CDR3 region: CASSLAWGNRRDTQYF. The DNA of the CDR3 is TGTGCCAGCAGCTTAGCATGGGGGAACAGGCGCGATACGCAGTATTTT.

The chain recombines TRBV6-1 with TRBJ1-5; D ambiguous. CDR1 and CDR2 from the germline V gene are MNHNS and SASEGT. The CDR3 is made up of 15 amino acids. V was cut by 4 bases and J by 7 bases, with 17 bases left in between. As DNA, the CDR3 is TGTGCCAGCAGTGGCGTGGACGTGGCGGTCCAGCCCCAGCATTTT. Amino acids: CASSGVDVAVQPQHF.

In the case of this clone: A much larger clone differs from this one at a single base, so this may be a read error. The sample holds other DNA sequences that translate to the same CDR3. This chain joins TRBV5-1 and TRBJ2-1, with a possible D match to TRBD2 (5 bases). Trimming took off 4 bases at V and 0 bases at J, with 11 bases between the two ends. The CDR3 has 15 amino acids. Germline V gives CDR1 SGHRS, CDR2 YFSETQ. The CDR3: CASSVDSSSYNEQFF. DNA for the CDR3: TGCGCCAGCAGCGTGGACTCCAGCTCCTACAATGAGCAGTTCTTC.

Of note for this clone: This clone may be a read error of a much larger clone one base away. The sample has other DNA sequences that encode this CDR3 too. In DNA, the CDR3 is TGCGCCAGCAGCTTGGCTAGCGGAGGATACAATGAGCAGTTCTTC. Its translation is CASSLASGGYNEQFF. The V gene is TRBV5-1, the J gene TRBJ2-1; 7 bases are shared with TRBD2. Unmatched junction bases numbered 4, after V lost 0 bases and J lost 4 bases. The germline V gene encodes CDR1 SGHRS and CDR2 YFSETQ. The CDR3 consists of 15 residues.

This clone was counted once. This chain's CDR3 is CASSFPGSGKGEQYF. Here the CDR3 DNA reads TGTGCCAGCAGTTTTCCCGGGAGCGGGAAGGGCGAGCAGTACTTC. This chain connects TRBV28 to TRBJ2-7; 7 bases agree with TRBD2. CDR1 and CDR2 (germline): MDHEN, SYDVKM. V dropped 3 bases and J dropped 6; count of bases not matched to a gene: 11. The CDR3 is 15 residues long.

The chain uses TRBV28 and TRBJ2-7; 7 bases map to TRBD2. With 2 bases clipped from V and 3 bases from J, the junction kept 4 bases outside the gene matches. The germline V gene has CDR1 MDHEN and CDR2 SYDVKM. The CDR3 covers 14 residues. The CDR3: CASSLNGEGYEQYF. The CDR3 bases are TGTGCCAGCAGTTTAAACGGGGAGGGCTACGAGCAGTACTTC. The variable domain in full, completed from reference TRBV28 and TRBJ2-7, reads DVKVTQSSRYLVKRTGEKVFLECVQDMDHENMFWYRQDPGLGLRLIYFSYDVKMKEKGDIPEGYSVSREKKERFSLILESASTNQTSMYLCASSLNGEGYEQYFGPGTRLTVT.

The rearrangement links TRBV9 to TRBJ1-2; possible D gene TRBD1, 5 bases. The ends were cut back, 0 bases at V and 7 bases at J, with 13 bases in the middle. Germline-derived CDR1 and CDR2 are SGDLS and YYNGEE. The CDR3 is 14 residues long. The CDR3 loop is CASSVVGASSGYTF. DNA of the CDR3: TGTGCCAGCAGCGTAGTCGGGGCGTCGTCTGGCTACACCTTC. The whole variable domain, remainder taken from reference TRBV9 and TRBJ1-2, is DSGVTQTPKHLITATGQRVTLRCSPRSGDLSVYWYQQSLDQGLQFLIQYYNGEERAKGNILERFSAQQFPDLHSELNLSSLELGDSALYFCASSVVGASSGYTFGSGTRLTVV.

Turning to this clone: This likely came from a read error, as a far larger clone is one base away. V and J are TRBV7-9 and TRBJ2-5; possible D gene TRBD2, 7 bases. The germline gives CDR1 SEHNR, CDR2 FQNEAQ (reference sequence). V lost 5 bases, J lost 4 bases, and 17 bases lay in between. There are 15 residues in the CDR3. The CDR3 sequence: CASSKGDGGLETQYF. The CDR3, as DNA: TGTGCCAGCAGCAAAGGAGACGGGGGGCTAGAGACCCAGTACTTC.

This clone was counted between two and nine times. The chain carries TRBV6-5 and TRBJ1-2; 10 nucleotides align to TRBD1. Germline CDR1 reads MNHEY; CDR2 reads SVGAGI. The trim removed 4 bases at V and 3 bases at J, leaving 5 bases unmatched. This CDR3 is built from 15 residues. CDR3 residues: CASSSPGQGYYGYTF. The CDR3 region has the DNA TGTGCCAGCAGTTCTCCGGGACAGGGGTACTATGGCTACACCTTC.

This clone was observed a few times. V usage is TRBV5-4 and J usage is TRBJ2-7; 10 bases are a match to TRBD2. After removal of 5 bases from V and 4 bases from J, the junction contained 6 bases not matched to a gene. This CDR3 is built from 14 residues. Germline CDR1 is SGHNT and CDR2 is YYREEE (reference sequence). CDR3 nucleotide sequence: TGTGCCAGCAGGCCTAGCGGGAGAAGGTACGAGCAGTACTTC. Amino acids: CASRPSGRRYEQYF.

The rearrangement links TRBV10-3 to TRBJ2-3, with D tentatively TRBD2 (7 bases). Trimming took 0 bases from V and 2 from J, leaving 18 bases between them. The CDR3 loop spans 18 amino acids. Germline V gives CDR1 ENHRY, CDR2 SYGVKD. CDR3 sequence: CAISESWGGGTNTDTQYF. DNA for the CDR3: TGTGCCATCAGTGAGTCGTGGGGAGGGGGGACGAACACAGATACGCAGTATTTT.

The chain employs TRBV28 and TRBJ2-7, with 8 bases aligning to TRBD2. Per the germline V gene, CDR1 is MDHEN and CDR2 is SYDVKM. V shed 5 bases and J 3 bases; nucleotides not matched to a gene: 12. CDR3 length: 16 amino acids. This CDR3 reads CASSTLISGKIYEQYF. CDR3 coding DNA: TGTGCCAGCAGTACCTTAATTAGCGGGAAGATCTACGAGCAGTACTTC.

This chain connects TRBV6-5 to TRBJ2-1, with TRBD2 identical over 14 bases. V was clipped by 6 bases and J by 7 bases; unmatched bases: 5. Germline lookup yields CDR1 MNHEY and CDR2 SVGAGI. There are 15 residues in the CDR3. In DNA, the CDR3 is TGTGCCAGCAGACGGAGGACTAGCGGGAGGAATGAGCAGTTCTTC. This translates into CASRRRTSGRNEQFF.

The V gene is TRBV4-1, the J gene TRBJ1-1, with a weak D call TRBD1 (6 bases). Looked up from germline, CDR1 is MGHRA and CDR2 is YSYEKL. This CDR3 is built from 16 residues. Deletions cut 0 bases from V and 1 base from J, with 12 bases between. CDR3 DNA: TGCGCCAGCAGCCAAGACTCGAGGACAGAGAACACTGAAGCTTTCTTT. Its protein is CASSQDSRTENTEAFF.

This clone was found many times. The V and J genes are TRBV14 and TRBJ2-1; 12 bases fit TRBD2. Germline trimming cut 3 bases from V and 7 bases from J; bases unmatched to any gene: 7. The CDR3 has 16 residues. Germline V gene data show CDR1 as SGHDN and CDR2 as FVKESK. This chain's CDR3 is CASSQALAGGANEQFF. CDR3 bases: TGTGCCAGCAGCCAGGCGCTAGCGGGAGGGGCGAATGAGCAGTTCTTC.

This chain's CDR3 is CASSSGGLAGGETQYF. CDR3 nucleotide sequence: TGTGCCAGCAGCTCGGGGGGACTAGCGGGAGGAGAGACCCAGTACTTC. The chain has TRBV5-6 and TRBJ2-5; 15 nucleotides agree with TRBD2. The CDR3 is made up of 16 amino acids. The V segment lost 3 bases and the J segment 4 bases; nucleotides outside the gene matches: 4. CDR1 is SGHDT and CDR2 is YYEEEE in the germline V gene. The complete variable domain, with remaining parts taken from reference TRBV5-6 and TRBJ2-5, reads DAGVTQSPTHLIKTRGQQVTLRCSPKSGHDTVSWYQQALGQGPQFIFQYYEEEERQRGNFPDRFSGHQFPNYSSELNVNALLLGDSALYLCASSSGGLAGGETQYFGPGTRLLVL.

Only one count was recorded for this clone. CDR3 in amino acids: CASSFTGLGNQPQHF. CDR3 nucleotide sequence: TGTGCCAGCAGTTTTACAGGGCTGGGGAATCAGCCCCAGCATTTT. The rearrangement joins TRBV27 to TRBJ1-5; TRBD1 is a possible D gene (6 bases). Trimming took off 3 bases at V and 4 bases at J, with 13 bases between the two ends. Germline V gene lookup returns CDR1 MNHEY and CDR2 SMNVEV (reference sequence). The CDR3 loop spans 15 amino acids.

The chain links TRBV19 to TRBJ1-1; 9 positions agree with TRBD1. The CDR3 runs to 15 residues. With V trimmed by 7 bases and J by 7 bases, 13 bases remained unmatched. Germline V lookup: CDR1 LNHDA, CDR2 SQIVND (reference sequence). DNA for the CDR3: TGTGCCAGTACTAGACTCGGACAGGGGACTCTTGAAGCTTTCTTT. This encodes CASTRLGQGTLEAFF.

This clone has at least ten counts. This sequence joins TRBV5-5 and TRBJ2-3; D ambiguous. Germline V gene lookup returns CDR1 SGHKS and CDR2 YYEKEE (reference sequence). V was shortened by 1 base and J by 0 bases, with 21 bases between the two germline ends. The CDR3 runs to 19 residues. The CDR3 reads CASSLMEKRTPRSTDTQYF. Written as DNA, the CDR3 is TGTGCCAGCAGCTTGATGGAGAAACGGACGCCCCGGAGCACAGATACGCAGTATTTT.

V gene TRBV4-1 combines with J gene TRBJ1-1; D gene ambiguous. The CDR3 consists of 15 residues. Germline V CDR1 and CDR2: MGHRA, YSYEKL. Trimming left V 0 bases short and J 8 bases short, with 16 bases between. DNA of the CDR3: TGCGCCAGCAGCCAAGATTTGGCCCAATCCCGGGAAGCTTTCTTT. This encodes CASSQDLAQSREAFF.